These 23 T cell receptor beta chains were sequenced from one sample in a study of T cell responses to AZD1222 COVID-19 vaccine. TCRdb keeps only in-frame clones here, not all; method: immunoSEQ multiplex PCR. The table records about 120,000 clones, about 93% of them present only once. Sequences were derived from peripheral blood, sampled 28 days after the second AZD1222 dose. Source of these receptors: an adult who received the AZD1222 COVID-19 vaccine.

The chain is built from TRBV30 and TRBJ1-4; D is ambiguous. The CDR3 extends over 12 amino acids. V gave up 5 bases and J gave up 10 bases, with 14 bases separating them. Per the germline V gene, CDR1 is GTSNPN and CDR2 is SVGIG (reference sequence). The CDR3 here is CAWEEASGKLFF. CDR3 in DNA: TGTGCCTGGGAAGAGGCTTCGGGAAAACTGTTTTTT.

This rearrangement joins TRBV6-2 or TRBV6-3 to TRBJ2-3; TRBD2 aligns across 10 bases. In germline, CDR1 is MNHEY, CDR2 SVGEGT. The CDR3 contains 16 residues. After removal of 6 bases from V and 3 bases from J, the junction contained 9 bases not matched to a gene. The CDR3 sequence: CASSRRAGGLTDTQYF. The CDR3 DNA follows: TGTGCCAGCAGCCGCCGAGCGGGGGGGCTGACAGATACGCAGTATTTT.

The chain employs TRBV6-5 and TRBJ2-7; D gene unclear. The CDR3 sequence is 14 residues long. Germline V lookup: CDR1 MNHEY, CDR2 SVGAGI. V was cut by 0 bases and J by 3 bases, with 9 bases left in between. Here the CDR3 reads CASSYSGTNYEQYF. Written as DNA, the CDR3 is TGTGCCAGCAGTTACTCGGGCACTAACTACGAGCAGTACTTC.

The genes are TRBV10-3 and TRBJ2-7; D not resolved. The CDR3 is 11 amino acids. Trimming left V 0 bases short and J 10 bases short, with 7 bases between. Germline CDR1 ENHRY, CDR2 SYGVKD. The CDR3 bases are TGTGCCATCAGTGAGTCTGGAGCACAGTACTTC. Protein sequence: CAISESGAQYF.

This clone was counted once. The CDR3 DNA reads TGTGCCAGCAGCCAAGGGTCGGCTAATGAAAAACTGTTTTTT. Amino acids: CASSQGSANEKLFF. The chain couples TRBV7-2 to TRBJ1-4; D gene ambiguous. Germline V gene lookup returns CDR1 SGHTA and CDR2 FQGNSA. Trimming removed 5 bases from V and 3 bases from J, with 10 bases in between. This CDR3 spans 14 amino acids.

This clone was recorded once. The chain uses TRBV10-1 and TRBJ2-2; the D gene is possibly TRBD1 (6 bases). Germline V gene sequence: CDR1 WNHNN, CDR2 SYGVQD (reference sequence). Between the trimmed V and J ends, which lost 6 bases and 4 bases, there was a span of 9 bases. The CDR3 length is 13 residues. CDR3 loop: CASSLQGTGELFF. The CDR3 coding sequence is TGCGCCAGCAGCTTACAGGGCACCGGGGAGCTGTTTTTT.

The CDR3 loop is CASEPSGISSYNEQFF. The CDR3, as DNA: TGTGCCAGCGAGCCTAGCGGAATCAGCTCCTACAATGAGCAGTTCTTC. The V gene is TRBV28, the J gene TRBJ2-1; 7 bases are a match to TRBD2. CDR3 length equals 16 residues. V lost 8 bases to trimming and J lost 0 bases; unmatched junction nucleotides: 10. The germline gives CDR1 MDHEN, CDR2 SYDVKM.

The V gene is TRBV20-1, the J gene TRBJ2-1, with 8 bases that match TRBD2. The CDR3 has 11 amino acids. Germline CDR1 and CDR2: DFQATT and SNEGSKA (reference sequence). J gave up 16 bases and V 3 bases, and 8 bases lay outside the gene matches. Here the CDR3 DNA reads TGCAGTGCTAGGGGTGGGACTAGGACCTTCTTC. This gives the protein CSARGGTRTFF.

V is TRBV7-9 and J is TRBJ2-7; D gene uncertain. CDR3 length: 14 amino acids. The germline V gene encodes CDR1 SEHNR and CDR2 FQNEAQ (reference sequence). V was pared by 5 bases and J by 3 bases, with 14 bases between. Written as DNA, the CDR3 is TGTGCCAGCAGCCCTCCTTCCTATCTCTACGAGCAGTACTTC. Protein product: CASSPPSYLYEQYF.

The CDR3 protein is CASSPTGGLGNQPQHF. DNA of the CDR3: TGTGCCAGCAGCCCTACCGGGGGGCTCGGCAATCAGCCCCAGCATTTT. The V gene is TRBV28, the J gene TRBJ1-5, with D possibly being TRBD1 (6 bases). This CDR3 spans 16 amino acids. The germline gives CDR1 MDHEN, CDR2 SYDVKM. V was pared by 6 bases and J by 2 bases, with 17 bases between.

J is TRBJ1-3 and V is TRBV20-1; tentatively, D is TRBD1 (5 bases). Trimming removed 3 bases from V and 4 bases from J, with 10 bases in between. CDR3 length equals 13 residues. Germline lookup yields CDR1 DFQATT and CDR2 SNEGSKA (reference sequence). The CDR3 loop is CSASKGRGNTIYF. The CDR3 DNA reads TGCAGTGCTAGTAAGGGGCGGGGAAACACCATATATTTT.

This chain links TRBV5-1 with TRBJ2-2; 10 nucleotides align to TRBD2. Looked up from germline, CDR1 is SGHRS and CDR2 is YFSETQ. CDR3 length equals 18 residues. With 2 bases clipped from V and 0 bases from J, the junction kept 7 bases outside the gene matches. The CDR3: CASSLTSGVFANTGELFF. The CDR3 DNA is TGCGCCAGCAGCTTAACTAGCGGGGTGTTCGCGAACACCGGGGAGCTGTTTTTT.

The chain has TRBV5-8 and TRBJ2-3; D gene ambiguous. The length of the CDR3 is 13 residues. Trimming stripped 6 bases from V and 2 bases from J, with 10 bases between. Germline CDR1 and CDR2: SGHTS and YDEGEE. CDR3 sequence reads: CASTDLNTDTQYF. CDR3 nucleotide sequence: TGTGCCAGCACGGATCTAAACACAGATACGCAGTATTTT.

The V and J genes are TRBV5-1 and TRBJ1-1, with D possibly matching TRBD1 (6 bases). V shed 1 base and J shed 2 bases, with 15 bases lying between them. CDR3 length: 16 residues. Germline values: CDR1 SGHRS, CDR2 YFSETQ. This chain's CDR3 is CASSLQGLEENTEAFF. CDR3 nucleotides: TGCGCCAGCAGCTTGCAGGGGCTCGAGGAAAACACTGAAGCTTTCTTT.

The V and J genes are TRBV28 and TRBJ1-2; weak D call: TRBD1 (6 bases). CDR3 length: 14 amino acids. Trimming shortened V by 8 bases and J by 2 bases, and 15 bases separated the two germline ends. Germline V gives CDR1 MDHEN, CDR2 SYDVKM. The CDR3 DNA follows: TGTGCCAGCTCTTTCGCGCAGGGGAACTATGGCTACACCTTC. Its protein product is CASSFAQGNYGYTF.

This chain connects TRBV6-5 to TRBJ2-1; tentative D call: TRBD2 (6 bases). Germline CDR1 MNHEY, CDR2 SVGAGI. The CDR3 is made up of 15 amino acids. V was trimmed by 6 bases and J by 0 bases, leaving 12 bases between them. For the CDR3, the DNA is TGTGCCAGCAGCCGGGACTTCTCCTCCTACAATGAGCAGTTCTTC. It codes for CASSRDFSSYNEQFF.

The chain joins TRBV6-5 to TRBJ2-3; TRBD2 aligns across 10 bases. The germline V gene has CDR1 MNHEY and CDR2 SVGAGI. This CDR3 has 15 amino acids. V was clipped by 6 bases and J by 3 bases; unmatched bases: 6. CDR3: CASSRGLASTDTQYF. CDR3 coding DNA: TGTGCCAGCAGCAGGGGACTAGCGTCGACAGATACGCAGTATTTT.

This chain connects TRBV30 to TRBJ1-2, with no clear D. The length of the CDR3 is 13 residues. Between the trimmed V and J ends, which lost 0 bases and 6 bases, there was a span of 11 bases. Germline loops: CDR1 GTSNPN, CDR2 SVGIG (reference sequence). The CDR3 loop is CAWSVQVYHGYTF. CDR3 sequence (DNA): TGTGCCTGGAGTGTCCAAGTCTACCATGGCTACACCTTC.

This chain uses TRBV7-3 with TRBJ1-2; TRBD1 matches 9 bases. The CDR3 runs to 13 residues. V trimming: 4 bases; J trimming: 8 bases; junction bases outside the gene matches: 5. Germline assignment: CDR1 SGHTA and CDR2 FQGTGA. CDR3 region: CASSSDRGTGYTF. The DNA for the CDR3 is TGTGCCAGCAGCTCGGACAGGGGAACGGGCTACACCTTC.

The genes are TRBV19 and TRBJ1-5, with 8 bases lining up with TRBD1. The CDR3 contains 16 residues. Losses at the gene ends were 4 bases for V and 3 bases for J; bases not matched to a gene: 8. Germline lookup yields CDR1 LNHDA and CDR2 SQIVND (reference sequence). The CDR3 loop reads CASSTLGTGNNQPQHF. In DNA, the CDR3 is TGTGCCAGTAGTACCCTCGGGACAGGTAACAATCAGCCCCAGCATTTT.

The chain couples TRBV27 to TRBJ1-5; D gene unclear. V was cut by 6 bases and J by 2 bases, with 11 bases left in between. The CDR3 runs 14 residues. Germline assignment: CDR1 MNHEY and CDR2 SMNVEV (reference sequence). The chain's CDR3 is CASSGGAGNQPQHF. The CDR3 DNA reads as TGTGCCAGCAGCGGTGGAGCAGGCAATCAGCCCCAGCATTTT.

This rearrangement joins TRBV7-2 to TRBJ1-1; 7 positions match TRBD1. CDR1 is SGHTA and CDR2 is FQGNSA in the germline V gene. There are 14 residues in the CDR3. The junction had 8 bases not matched to a gene; V was cut back by 5 bases and J by 5 bases. The CDR3, as DNA: TGTGCCAGCAGCCGCGGGACAGAGCAGACTGAAGCTTTCTTT. It encodes CASSRGTEQTEAFF. Full variable domain (remainder filled in from reference TRBV7-2 and TRBJ1-1): GAGVSQSPSNKVTEKGKDVELRCDPISGHTALYWYRQSLGQGLEFLIYFQGNSAPDKSGLPSDRFSAERTGGSVSTLTIQRTQQEDSAVYLCASSRGTEQTEAFFGQGTRLTVV.

V and J are TRBV25-1 and TRBJ2-7, with 9 bases fitting TRBD1. This CDR3 is built from 17 residues. From germline, CDR1 is MGHDK and CDR2 SYGVNS. Trimming at V came to 0 bases and at J to 5 bases, leaving 11 bases not matched to a gene. The CDR3 protein is CASSEYGGTGFRNEQYF. CDR3 bases: TGTGCCAGCAGTGAATATGGTGGGACAGGGTTTCGGAACGAGCAGTACTTC.